The clone carrying this T cell receptor beta chain has a count of ten or more. The antigen remains unidentified. The data derive from a study of T cells in Graves' hyperthyroidism and ophthalmopathy. Study observations and caveats: In validation, the model predicted ophthalmopathy. These predictions came a median about 6.5 months before onset. Peripheral blood also featured most of the thyroid clonotypes expanded above 0.001.

Germline CDR1 and CDR2: MDHEN and SYDVKM. V shed 4 bases and J shed 2 bases, with 12 bases lying between them. This CDR3 region has 15 residues. Diagnostic decisions used clinical symptoms, serum thyroxine and TRAb, thyroid ultrasound and orbital computed tomography. RNA transcripts yielded amplified TCR beta CDR3 regions. With the HTBI primer set, the TCR CDR3 went through a first round of RT-PCR. Each CDR3 protein gets one entry after TCRdb re-called the multiplex PCR reads with MiXCR. The table includes approximately 400,000 distinct CDR3 sequences, approximately 14% detected once. The sequenced material came from blood. The chain employs TRBV28 and TRBJ1-5; D possibly corresponds to TRBD1 (5 bases). This clonotype was sampled from a woman in her twenties or thirties with Graves' ophthalmopathy. The CDR3 here is CASSYGGGGNQPQHF. The CDR3 nucleotides are TGTGCCAGCAGTTATGGAGGAGGGGGCAATCAGCCCCAGCATTTT.